This TCR beta chain is drawn from a study of regulatory T cells in long-lasting Graves disease (dated by TCRdb to 2020 to 2022). Regarding the research as a whole: Persistent Graves' disease meant more than 5 years of antithyroid drug treatment with TSH receptor autoantibodies that stayed positive. Antithyroid drugs had been taken for 8.5 to 13 years on average by persistent Graves' disease patients in the clinical cohort. The study was conducted in China and was registered as a clinical trial. TCR sequencing covered some 13 persistent and approximately 20 newly diagnosed Graves' disease patients, 33 samples in total. This study used TCR sequencing and RNA sequencing of peripheral blood to compare persistent Graves' disease patients against newly diagnosed Graves' disease patients. Points the paper makes about the study in general: The authors acknowledged the small sample size as a limitation that may reduce accuracy. Only peripheral blood was studied, because thyroid tissue, the primary lesion, was inaccessible. Only the TCR beta chain was sequenced and analyzed. TRBV28, TRBJ1-2 and TRBJ2-5 were preferentially used in persistent disease, while TRBV20-1 and TRBJ2-1 were favored in newly diagnosed disease. Compared with newly diagnosed patients, patients with persistent Graves' disease had lower TCR Shannon entropy and fewer highly expanded clones, which suggests clonal expansion. More public clonotypes were shared among persistent patients (roughly 3,000) than among newly diagnosed patients (just under 1,000).

Points on this clonotype: The target of this receptor is not known. A much larger clone lies a single base off, so this may be a read error.

Library construction relied on multiplex PCR. The sample was run on an Illumina HiSeq 4000. TCR beta libraries were built with iRepertoire HTBI primers and Arm-PCR amplification of CDR3 regions. PCR products were gel purified before sequencing. The published analysis was carried out like this. Across samples, 60 to 80 TRBV and roughly 15 TRBJ segments were identified and used for gene usage analysis of CDR3 amino acid clonotypes. Filtered high-quality paired reads were merged into contigs using COPE and FqMerger. BLAST was used to align contigs to IMGT TRBV, TRBD and TRBJ reference genes, and CDR3 was defined according to IMGT. Clonotypes above 0.1% frequency were classified as highly expanded clones. Shannon entropy served as the measure of repertoire diversity, while the Gini coefficient captured V-J evenness. A clonotype found in more than one individual was treated as public. TCRdb reprocessed the public reads (quality trimming at Q25 with fastp, clone calling with MiXCR) and kept in-frame beta chains. Each entry merges the rows of one CDR3 protein and shows their most common DNA and genes. These V and J calls originate from TCRdb's pipeline instead of the authors' own analysis. Across this sample there are 450,000 or so distinct CDR3 sequences, with around 20% seen only once. The top ten clones comprise 7.8% of the sample.

The sample's time point, from its label and the paper: persistent/refractory GD, antithyroid drugs over 5 years with positive TRAb. For both TCR sequencing and RNA sequencing, RNA was extracted from PBMCs using TRIzol. The diagnosis of Graves' disease followed American Thyroid Association guidelines. Patients were recruited from an endocrinology department in Xi'an, China. From each patient, around 9 milliliters of peripheral blood was collected into an EDTA anticoagulant tube. Ficoll Paque Plus density gradient separation was used to isolate PBMCs, and no further T cell sorting was done. RNA quality was checked with an Agilent 2100 Bioanalyzer and agarose gel, and concentration with a NanoDrop 2000. Reading from cysteine to phenylalanine, the CDR3 counts 14 amino acids. The read is trimmed to its CDR3 DNA, 42 bases read in frame from base 1. Based on the germline V gene, the CDR1 and CDR2 sequences are SNHLY and FYNNEI. The germline V and J ends show losses of 7 bases and 6 bases respectively, and no gene match explains 7 bases of the junction.

Sequencing was performed on peripheral blood mononuclear cells (PBMCs), taken when the disease was refractory, from a patient treated with antithyroid drugs. The chain uses TRBV2 and TRBJ1-2; the central 11 bases match TRBD1. The clonotype was recovered from a female donor with Graves disease. The CDR3 protein: CASTKRTGGDGYTF. The DNA reads as follows: TGTGCCAGCACCAAAAGGACAGGGGGCGATGGCTACACCTTC.